The source of this TCR beta chain is a study of regulatory T cells in long-lasting Graves disease. General study findings and limits: TRBV28, TRBJ1-2 and TRBJ2-5 were segments that persistent disease favored. Patients with persistent Graves' had lower TCR diversity than newly diagnosed patients.

With iRepertoire HTBI primers and Arm-PCR of CDR3 regions, TCR beta libraries were built. From the multiplex PCR reads, TCRdb called clonotypes with MiXCR, one entry per CDR3 protein. The data hold a few hundred thousand distinct CDR3 sequences, with 20% to 25% observed a single time. J lost 3 bases, V lost 0 bases, and 4 bases had no gene match. The CDR3 covers 15 residues. CDR1 is DFQATT and CDR2 is SNEGSKA in the germline V gene (reference sequence). Indicated time point: newly diagnosed GD, antithyroid drugs for less than 3 months. Scientists built the TCR library using RNA that was extracted from PBMCs. Diagnoses of Graves' disease were made by American Thyroid Association guidelines. This clonotype was observed at least ten times. The antigen is not known.

V and J are TRBV20-1 and TRBJ1-4, with TRBD1 matching 7 bases. This TCR was recovered from a female donor with Graves disease. Sequencing was performed on peripheral blood mononuclear cells (PBMCs), taken at new diagnosis, from a patient treated with antithyroid drugs. The CDR3 DNA sequence: TGCAGTGCTAGAGATCTGACAGGGCCTAATGAAAAACTGTTTTTT. As protein: CSARDLTGPNEKLFF.